Listed below are T cell receptor beta chains from one sample, sequenced in a study of identical twins. TCRdb re-derived calls from the 5' RACE reads in MiXCR, one entry per CDR3 protein. The sample includes about 100,000 distinct CDR3 sequences, 4.5% to 6.5% of them seen just once. Sample: memory T cells sorted from blood. The receptors originated from a woman aged 45-60 years in good health. Each CDR3 is given with its conserved first and last residue. D genes are given only for firm matches. Size tells how often a clone was seen (once, few, many) or the class of an expanded clone, and some rows leave it out.

V,D,J,size,CDR3,DNA
TRBV14,TRBD2,TRBJ2-1,few,CASSPLAGDTYNEQFF,TGTGCCAGCAGCCCACTAGCGGGAGATACCTACAATGAGCAGTTCTTC
TRBV27,.,TRBJ1-5,.,CASSLLGRQPQHF,TGTGCCAGCAGTTTACTAGGACGGCAGCCCCAGCATTTT
TRBV5-5,TRBD1,TRBJ2-1,many,CASSVAPGQGYSEQFF,TGTGCCAGCAGCGTCGCCCCGGGACAGGGGTACAGTGAGCAGTTCTTC
TRBV30,TRBD2,TRBJ2-2,few,CAWSVLVGRANTGELFF,TGTGCCTGGAGTGTACTGGTGGGGAGGGCGAACACCGGGGAGCTGTTTTTT
TRBV25-1,TRBD1,TRBJ1-1,many,CASSRSGGANTEAFF,TGTGCCAGCAGTCGTTCAGGGGGCGCGAACACTGAAGCTTTCTTT
TRBV20-1,TRBD2,TRBJ2-3,.,CSARGDSGGGPDTQYF,TGCAGTGCTAGAGGCGATAGCGGGGGGGGCCCAGATACGCAGTATTTT
TRBV11-2,.,TRBJ2-1,many,CASSFIAANEQFF,TGTGCCAGCAGCTTTATAGCGGCCAATGAGCAGTTCTTC
TRBV29-1,.,TRBJ2-5,many,CSVEDRWGSGETQYF,TGCAGCGTTGAAGATCGGTGGGGGTCGGGGGAGACCCAGTACTTC
TRBV12-3/TRBV12-4,.,TRBJ2-1,many,CASTSDYNEQFF,TGTGCCAGCACCAGTGACTACAATGAGCAGTTCTTC
TRBV10-3,TRBD1,TRBJ2-4,many,CAILDREMDIQYF,TGTGCCATCCTGGACAGGGAGATGGACATTCAGTACTTC
TRBV12-3/TRBV12-4,.,TRBJ1-3,many,CASNLGTPNTIYF,TGTGCCAGCAACTTGGGGACCCCCAACACCATATATTTT
TRBV30,TRBD2,TRBJ2-2,many,CAWRGTSGSSTGELFF,TGTGCCTGGAGGGGGACTAGCGGGAGTTCCACCGGGGAGCTGTTTTTT
TRBV18,TRBD2,TRBJ2-1,.,CASSSGTSGTNEQFF,TGTGCCAGCTCATCCGGGACTAGCGGGACGAATGAGCAGTTCTTC
TRBV14,TRBD1,TRBJ2-3,many,CASSPKGAKQYF,TGTGCCAGCAGCCCCAAGGGGGCCAAGCAGTATTTT
TRBV15,.,TRBJ2-3,many,CATSTTDTQYF,TGTGCCACCAGCACCACAGATACGCAGTATTTT
TRBV7-9,.,TRBJ1-1,many,CASSFETGANTEAFF,TGTGCCAGCAGCTTCGAAACAGGTGCGAACACTGAAGCTTTCTTT
TRBV10-1,TRBD2,TRBJ2-3,many,CASSDPERGPTYTQYF,TGCGCCAGCAGTGACCCAGAGCGGGGTCCCACCTATACGCAGTATTTT
TRBV5-1,.,TRBJ2-4,many,CASSSTGNIQYF,TGCGCCAGCAGCTCGACGGGTAACATTCAGTACTTC
TRBV6-5,TRBD1,TRBJ2-7,many,CASARQGALYEQYF,TGTGCCAGCGCACGACAGGGGGCCCTCTACGAGCAGTACTTC
TRBV5-1,TRBD1,TRBJ2-1,few,CASSLNYRGSSYNEQFF,TGCGCCAGCAGCTTGAACTACAGGGGGAGCTCCTACAATGAGCAGTTCTTC
TRBV12-3/TRBV12-4,.,TRBJ1-1,many,CASSLEGGDTEAFF,TGTGCCAGCAGTTTAGAAGGGGGGGACACTGAAGCTTTCTTT
TRBV5-5,.,TRBJ1-5,many,CASSFTGWVNQPQHF,TGTGCCAGCAGCTTCACGGGGTGGGTCAATCAGCCCCAGCATTTT
TRBV6-4,TRBD2,TRBJ2-5,.,CASNRLAGSWTQYF,TGTGCCAGCAACAGACTAGCGGGTAGCTGGACCCAGTACTTC
TRBV2,TRBD2,TRBJ2-1,many,CASTRGDYNEQFF,TGTGCCAGCACCCGGGGGGACTACAATGAGCAGTTCTTC
TRBV29-1,.,TRBJ1-2,many,CSVTGTPSSNYGYTF,TGCAGCGTTACCGGGACACCTAGCTCCAACTATGGCTACACCTTC
TRBV20-1,.,TRBJ1-2,many,CSARDVDGPRGYTF,TGCAGTGCTAGGGATGTGGACGGACCCCGAGGCTACACCTTC
TRBV7-6,TRBD1,TRBJ2-3,few,CASSLGAGQGTDTQYF,TGTGCCAGCAGCTTAGGGGCAGGACAGGGCACAGATACGCAGTATTTT
TRBV7-2,TRBD2,TRBJ2-1,many,CASSSPRLAGENNEQFF,TGTGCCAGCAGCTCTCCGAGACTAGCGGGAGAGAACAATGAGCAGTTCTTC
TRBV24-1,TRBD2,TRBJ2-1,many,CATSGGGSGSGDEQFF,TGTGCCACCAGTGGGGGAGGTAGCGGGAGTGGGGATGAGCAGTTCTTC
TRBV5-5,TRBD1,TRBJ1-2,few,CASSSGTGGLGYGYTF,TGTGCCAGCAGCTCCGGGACAGGAGGGCTTGGCTATGGCTACACCTTC
TRBV6-5,TRBD1,TRBJ2-1,many,CASKTDRGPHNEQFF,TGTGCCAGTAAGACGGACAGGGGGCCACACAATGAGCAGTTCTTC
TRBV9,TRBD1,TRBJ2-2,few,CASSAGGTGELFF,TGTGCCAGCAGCGCAGGGGGAACCGGGGAGCTGTTTTTT
TRBV7-3,TRBD2,TRBJ2-7,few,CASSLGGGRAYEQYF,TGTGCCAGCAGCTTAGGTGGTGGGAGGGCCTACGAGCAGTACTTC
TRBV28,TRBD1,TRBJ1-4,many,CASSFLGQATNEKLFF,TGTGCCAGCAGTTTTCTCGGACAGGCAACTAATGAAAAACTGTTTTTT
TRBV24-1,.,TRBJ2-1,many,CATSTTNRGFGNEQFF,TGTGCCACCAGCACTACCAATCGGGGGTTTGGGAATGAGCAGTTCTTC
TRBV4-1,.,TRBJ1-4,many,CASSQEPPGPLNEKLFF,TGCGCCAGCAGCCAAGAACCCCCAGGGCCGCTTAATGAAAAACTGTTTTTT
TRBV19,.,TRBJ2-2,many,CASGNTGELFF,TGCGCCAGCGGGAACACCGGGGAGCTGTTTTTT
TRBV10-3,.,TRBJ1-2,many,CAISEAGDFYTF,TGTGCCATCAGTGAAGCGGGGGACTTTTACACCTTC
TRBV7-6,.,TRBJ2-2,.,CASSFRAGVTGELFF,TGTGCCAGCAGCTTTAGGGCAGGGGTTACCGGGGAGCTGTTTTTT
TRBV14,.,TRBJ2-7,many,CASSQDPRLTYEQYF,TGTGCCAGCAGCCAAGATCCCCGACTTACCTACGAGCAGTACTTC
TRBV7-9,.,TRBJ1-2,many,CASSLGGQNYGYTF,TGTGCCAGCAGCTTAGGTGGACAGAACTATGGCTACACCTTC
TRBV24-1,TRBD1,TRBJ2-5,few,CATSDPSTGGKETQYF,TGTGCCACCAGTGATCCCTCAACAGGGGGCAAGGAGACCCAGTACTTC
TRBV7-6,TRBD1,TRBJ2-1,few,CASSQGANEQFF,TGTGCCAGCAGCCAGGGGGCAAATGAGCAGTTCTTC
TRBV6-2/TRBV6-3,.,TRBJ2-7,few,CASSYPDRYEQYF,TGTGCCAGCAGTTATCCGGACAGATACGAGCAGTACTTC
TRBV7-9,.,TRBJ2-1,many,CASKPPNNEQFF,TGTGCCAGCAAGCCGCCTAACAATGAGCAGTTCTTC